This T cell receptor (beta chain) was retrieved from a study of T cells in Graves' hyperthyroidism and ophthalmopathy. Points from the study as a whole: Median prediction lead before ophthalmopathy onset was about 6.3 months with the model.

RNA transcripts yielded amplified TCR beta CDR3 regions. The primer set for the first-round RT-PCR of the TCR CDR3 was HTBI. Each CDR3 protein is one row after TCRdb ran MiXCR on the multiplex PCR reads. The repertoire includes hundreds of thousands of distinct CDR3 sequences, 38% of them detected once, and more than 7% sits in the top ten. A note on this clonotype: No antigen is known for it.

The CDR3 spans 15 residues. V trimming: 4 bases; J trimming: 4 bases; junction bases outside the gene matches: 8. Uncontrolled infection, other autoimmune disease, pregnancy and lactation each barred patients from inclusion. The sequence was collected from a man between 18 and 35 years old with Graves' hyperthyroidism. Sequenced material: blood. This sequence joins TRBV12-3 or TRBV12-4 and TRBJ2-5; 8 nucleotides agree with TRBD1. The CDR3 loop reads CASSSPDRARETQYF. In DNA, the CDR3 is TGTGCCAGCAGTTCCCCGGACAGGGCAAGAGAGACCCAGTACTTC.